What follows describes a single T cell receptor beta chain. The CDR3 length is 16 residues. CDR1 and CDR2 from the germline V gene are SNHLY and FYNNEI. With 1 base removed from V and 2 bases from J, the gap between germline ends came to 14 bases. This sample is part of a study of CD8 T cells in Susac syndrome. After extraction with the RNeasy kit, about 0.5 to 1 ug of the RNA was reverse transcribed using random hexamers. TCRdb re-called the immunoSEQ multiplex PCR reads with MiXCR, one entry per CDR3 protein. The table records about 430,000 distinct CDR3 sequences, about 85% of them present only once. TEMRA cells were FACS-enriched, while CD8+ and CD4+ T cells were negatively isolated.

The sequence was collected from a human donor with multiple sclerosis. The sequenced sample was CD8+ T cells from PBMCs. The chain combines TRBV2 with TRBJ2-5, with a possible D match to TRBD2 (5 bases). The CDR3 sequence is CASSEGAADPQETQYF. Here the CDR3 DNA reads TGTGCCAGCAGTGAAGGAGCGGCCGACCCGCAAGAGACCCAGTACTTC.